The 21 T cell receptor beta chains below were found in one sample sequenced in a study of cytomegalovirus exposure and HLA in healthy donors. This PCR relied on a set of 60 Vbeta primers and 13 Jbeta primers. Data came from immunoSEQ multiplex PCR; TCRdb stores just in-frame clones and leaves some out. The sample holds roughly 110,000 clones, approximately 80% seen once. Sequencing was carried out using PBMCs. The receptors were sampled from a middle-aged woman in good health and CMV-seropositive.

This chain links TRBV5-1 with TRBJ1-6, with 7 positions matching TRBD1. The ends lost 4 bases at V and 6 bases at J; junction bases unmatched: 7. Germline CDR1 is SGHRS and CDR2 is YFSETQ. This CDR3 region has 15 residues. The CDR3 region is CASSAGQSVNSPLHF. CDR3 in DNA: TGCGCCAGCAGCGCGGGACAGAGTGTTAATTCACCCCTCCACTTT.

The J gene is TRBJ2-7, the V gene TRBV19, with a tentative D call TRBD1 (6 bases). V shed 7 bases and J shed 0 bases, with 10 bases lying between them. Per the germline V gene, CDR1 is LNHDA and CDR2 is SQIVND (reference sequence). The CDR3 totals 13 residues. The CDR3 sequence: CASTTDSSYEQYF. CDR3 nucleotide sequence: TGTGCCAGTACCACGGACAGCTCCTACGAGCAGTACTTC. The full variable domain, rest sourced from reference TRBV19 and TRBJ2-7, is DGGITQSPKYLFRKEGQNVTLSCEQNLNHDAMYWYRQDPGQGLRLIYYSQIVNDFQKGDIAEGYSVSREKKESFPLTVTSAQKNPTAFYLCASTTDSSYEQYFGPGTRLTVT.

This chain connects TRBV2 to TRBJ1-6; perhaps TRBD1 as D (6 bases). With 6 bases removed from V and 4 bases from J, the gap between germline ends came to 13 bases. Germline V gene lookup returns CDR1 SNHLY and CDR2 FYNNEI. The CDR3 extends over 15 amino acids. CDR3 sequence reads: CASRGTGKYNSPLHF. The CDR3 DNA follows: TGTGCCAGCAGGGGTACAGGGAAATATAATTCACCCCTCCACTTT.

The chain recombines TRBV18 with TRBJ1-1; 7 bases align to TRBD1. Germline CDR1 reads KGHSH; CDR2 reads LQKENI. The J segment lost 1 base and the V segment lost 2 bases, leaving 1 base of the junction unmatched. This CDR3 region has 14 residues. This chain's CDR3 is CASSPGQENTEAFF. The CDR3 DNA reads as TGTGCCAGCTCACCAGGACAGGAGAACACTGAAGCTTTCTTT.

V is TRBV19 and J is TRBJ1-1; D gene ambiguous. This CDR3 contains 15 residues. Germline V lookup: CDR1 LNHDA, CDR2 SQIVND (reference sequence). The germline V and J ends were trimmed by 0 bases and 8 bases, with 16 bases remaining between them. The CDR3 loop is CASSIDPRGPAEAFF. CDR3 nucleotides: TGTGCCAGTAGTATAGACCCCCGGGGTCCCGCAGAAGCTTTCTTT.

The table lists this clone with a count of one. The chain combines TRBV10-3 with TRBJ1-6, with D uncertain. Trimming shortened V by 3 bases and J by 6 bases, and 9 bases separated the two germline ends. CDR1 and CDR2 from the germline V gene are ENHRY and SYGVKD. This CDR3 is 14 amino acids long. CDR3: CAISDVGRNSPLHF. The CDR3 nucleotides are TGTGCCATCAGTGACGTGGGCCGTAATTCACCCCTCCACTTT.

This sequence joins TRBV10-3 and TRBJ2-7, with D tentatively TRBD1 (5 bases). Germline values: CDR1 ENHRY, CDR2 SYGVKD. Trimming cost V 10 bases and J 1 base, with 17 bases left between them. CDR3 length equals 14 residues. CDR3 in DNA: TGTGCCACGAATCAGGGCCTGGGGTCCTACGAGCAGTACTTC. Translated, it gives CATNQGLGSYEQYF.

J is TRBJ2-2 and V is TRBV5-1; a possible D gene is TRBD2 (7 bases). Per germline, CDR1 SGHRS and CDR2 YFSETQ. V was cut by 9 bases and J by 4 bases, with 16 bases left in between. The length of the CDR3 is 14 residues. The CDR3 DNA follows: TGCGCCACCCGGGGGGCCCTAGGCACCGGGGAGCTGTTTTTT. This sequence encodes CATRGALGTGELFF.

To note about this clone: Sequence at one end of the junction differs from germline and may be a read error. Other DNA sequences in this specimen translate into the identical CDR3. The chain couples TRBV7-9 to TRBJ2-5, with 9 bases aligning to TRBD1. From germline, CDR1 is SEHNR and CDR2 FQNEAQ (reference sequence). CDR3 length: 15 residues. The DNA for the CDR3 is TGCGCCAGCAGCTTAGCCATGGGACAGGGAGGGACCCAGTACTTC. It codes for CASSLAMGQGGTQYF.

The chain has TRBV19 and TRBJ1-1; D is unresolved. The V gene's germline CDR1 is LNHDA and CDR2 SQIVND (reference sequence). This CDR3 has 13 amino acids. Trimming stripped 6 bases from V and 0 bases from J, with 8 bases between. CDR3 DNA sequence: TGTGCCAGTAGCGCCGTAGTGAACACTGAAGCTTTCTTT. Protein product: CASSAVVNTEAFF.

The chain uses TRBV2 and TRBJ1-2, with D possibly matching TRBD1 (6 bases). Germline V lookup: CDR1 SNHLY, CDR2 FYNNEI. The CDR3 totals 13 residues. Between the trimmed V and J ends, which lost 4 bases and 2 bases, there was a span of 8 bases. CDR3 sequence: CASSVQGNYGYTF. The CDR3, as DNA: TGTGCCAGCAGTGTCCAGGGGAACTATGGCTACACCTTC.

This clone showed up just a few times. The V gene is TRBV7-2, the J gene TRBJ1-4, with 7 bases that match TRBD1. Germline V lookup: CDR1 SGHTA, CDR2 FQGNSA. With V trimmed by 5 bases and J by 10 bases, 16 bases remained unmatched. The CDR3 consists of 16 residues. The CDR3 region has the DNA TGTGCCAGCAGCCTCTTGACCTTAGGGGGCTTCGGAAAACTGTTTTTT. Its translation is CASSLLTLGGFGKLFF.

The chain employs TRBV9 and TRBJ1-2; unclear D gene. Trimming took 7 bases from V and 7 from J, leaving 14 bases between them. This CDR3 has 12 residues. CDR1 and CDR2 from the germline V gene are SGDLS and YYNGEE. This CDR3 is CASSEDWSGYTF. The CDR3 coding sequence is TGTGCCAGCTCCGAGGATTGGAGTGGCTACACCTTC.

CDR3 sequence (DNA): TGTGCCAGCAGCTTTTCGAGCGGTTTAAATTCACCCCTCCACTTT. It specifies CASSFSSGLNSPLHF. The chain carries TRBV7-9 and TRBJ1-6; D gene unclear. The CDR3 runs to 15 residues. With 3 bases removed from V and 7 bases from J, the gap between germline ends came to 13 bases. Germline V gene sequence: CDR1 SEHNR, CDR2 FQNEAQ (reference sequence).

This chain connects TRBV5-6 to TRBJ2-7, with 12 bases fitting TRBD1. The CDR3 length is 14 residues. Germline trimming cut 3 bases from V and 5 bases from J; bases unmatched to any gene: 3. CDR1 is SGHDT and CDR2 is YYEEEE in the germline V gene. CDR3 residues: CASSSGTGGNEQYF. The DNA of the CDR3 is TGTGCCAGCAGCTCCGGGACAGGGGGCAACGAGCAGTACTTC.

This chain joins TRBV5-1 and TRBJ2-3, with TRBD2 matching 8 bases. The CDR3 runs to 16 residues. Germline loops: CDR1 SGHRS, CDR2 YFSETQ. The J segment lost 1 base and the V segment lost 0 bases, leaving 4 bases of the junction unmatched. CDR3: CASSLGAGGRTDTQYF. CDR3 coding DNA: TGCGCCAGCAGCTTGGGGGCGGGGGGACGCACAGATACGCAGTATTTT.

The rearrangement joins TRBV18 to TRBJ2-7, with D possibly TRBD1 on 5 matching bases. Trimming took off 3 bases at V and 0 bases at J, with 6 bases between the two ends. Germline assignment: CDR1 KGHSH and CDR2 LQKENI. The CDR3 has 13 residues. The CDR3 is CASSPQGSYEQYF. CDR3 DNA sequence: TGTGCCAGCTCACCGCAGGGCTCCTACGAGCAGTACTTC.

This chain joins TRBV7-9 and TRBJ2-7; TRBD1 matches 10 bases. With 5 bases clipped from V and 6 bases from J, the junction kept 4 bases outside the gene matches. In germline, CDR1 is SEHNR, CDR2 FQNEAQ (reference sequence). This CDR3 is built from 13 residues. CDR3 sequence (DNA): TGTGCCAGCAGCCCGGACAGGGGGTCCGAGCAGTACTTC. Translating it yields CASSPDRGSEQYF. The variable domain in full, with the rest retrieved from reference TRBV7-9 and TRBJ2-7, is DTGVSQNPRHKITKRGQNVTFRCDPISEHNRLYWYRQTLGQGPEFLTYFQNEAQLEKSRLLSDRFSAERPKGSFSTLEIQRTEQGDSAMYLCASSPDRGSEQYFGPGTRLTVT.

The V and J genes are TRBV7-8 and TRBJ1-5; D is undetermined. Germline lookup yields CDR1 SGHVS and CDR2 FQNEAQ. CDR3 size: 16 residues. Trimming left V 2 bases short and J 0 bases short, with 11 bases between. CDR3 sequence: CASSLSGSGSNQPQHF. The CDR3 nucleotides are TGTGCCAGCAGCTTAAGTGGCAGCGGTAGCAATCAGCCCCAGCATTTT. Supplemented by reference TRBV7-8 and TRBJ1-5, the full variable domain reads GAGVSQSPRYKVAKRGQDVALRCDPISGHVSLFWYQQALGQGPEFLTYFQNEAQLDKSGLPSDRFFAERPEGSVSTLKIQRTQQEDSAVYLCASSLSGSGSNQPQHFGDGTRLSIL.

The chain carries TRBV6-6 and TRBJ2-7; TRBD1 matches at 11 bases. CDR3 length: 13 amino acids. The J segment lost 6 bases and the V segment lost 7 bases, leaving 5 bases of the junction unmatched. Germline V gene sequence: CDR1 MNHNY, CDR2 SVGAGI (reference sequence). CDR3 in amino acids: CASTGQGASEQYF. As DNA, the CDR3 is TGTGCCAGCACCGGACAGGGGGCAAGCGAGCAGTACTTC.

This clone was recorded a few times. The chain couples TRBV5-8 to TRBJ1-5, with TRBD1 identical over 9 bases. V lost 3 bases to trimming and J lost 7 bases; unmatched junction nucleotides: 5. CDR1 and CDR2 (germline): SGHTS, YDEGEE. The CDR3 is 14 residues long. The CDR3 here is CASSSRTGDQPQHF. The CDR3 nucleotides read TGTGCCAGCAGCTCTCGGACAGGGGACCAGCCCCAGCATTTT.